This T cell receptor beta chain comes out of a study of OX40 agonist ivuxolimab in advanced cancers. This CDR3 is built from 15 residues. J gave up 9 bases and V 2 bases, and 10 bases lay outside the gene matches. The V gene's germline CDR1 is SGHNT and CDR2 YYREEE (reference sequence). Systemic immunosuppression or autoimmune disease history was grounds to exclude patients. With respect to this clone: Its antigen is currently unknown.

TCRdb's copy holds only in-frame clones and misses some; the assay was immunoSEQ multiplex PCR. The sample holds about 61,000 clones, around 92% seen once. Whole-study results and caveats: A proportion of nonresponders additionally exhibited low normalized T-cell clonal expansion. CD4+ and CD8+ blood T cells expanded clonally by week 6 at 0.1 to 3.0 mg/kg.

J is TRBJ2-1 and V is TRBV5-4, with 8 bases fitting TRBD2. The receptor's source is an adult with an advanced solid tumor such as melanoma, head and neck, liver or kidney cancer. Sequenced material: CD4+ or CD8+ T cells sorted from blood, taken in a trial of the OX40 agonist ivuxolimab. The DNA for the CDR3 is TGTGCCAGCAGCTTAAGCGGGAGCCCTCCCACTGAGCAGTTCTTC. Translating gives CASSLSGSPPTEQFF.